These 10 T cell receptor beta chains were all obtained from the same sample, sequenced in a study of beta chain features in type 1 diabetes. Expressed TCRB transcripts were sequenced after all isolated RNA was converted to cDNA. Assay: immunoSEQ multiplex PCR; the TCRdb copy retains only in-frame clones and omits some. The sample includes approximately 470,000 clones, roughly 30% of them seen just once. Sequencing input: naive CD4+ T cells from blood. The receptors derive from a man aged 18-30 years in good health.

This clone showed up just a few times. This chain connects TRBV5-1 to TRBJ1-1; D call uncertain. The CDR3 covers 14 residues. CDR1 is SGHRS and CDR2 is YFSETQ in the germline V gene. V was cut by 1 base and J by 2 bases, with 9 bases left in between. The CDR3 here is CASSLSAPNTEAFF. The DNA of the CDR3 is TGCGCCAGCAGCTTGTCCGCGCCTAACACTGAAGCTTTCTTT.

This chain joins TRBV7-9 and TRBJ2-5, with D perhaps matching TRBD2 (6 bases). V gave up 3 bases and J gave up 4 bases, with 9 bases separating them. The length of the CDR3 is 13 residues. Germline values: CDR1 SEHNR, CDR2 FQNEAQ (reference sequence). The CDR3 nucleotides read TGTGCCAGCAGCTTGCTCGGGGGAGAGACCCAGTACTTC. It translates to CASSLLGGETQYF.

This clone was counted between two and nine times. The J gene is TRBJ2-2, the V gene TRBV7-3; the match to TRBD2 covers 8 bases. This CDR3 region has 16 residues. V was pared by 1 base and J by 4 bases, with 5 bases of the junction left unmatched. Germline values: CDR1 SGHTA, CDR2 FQGTGA. CDR3 sequence reads: CASSLNGRAATGELFF. The CDR3 coding sequence is TGTGCCAGCAGCTTAAACGGGAGGGCCGCCACCGGGGAGCTGTTTTTT.

This clone came up a few times. The chain recombines TRBV30 with TRBJ2-7; D perhaps matches TRBD2 (7 bases). Germline assignment: CDR1 GTSNPN and CDR2 SVGIG (reference sequence). The CDR3 is made up of 14 amino acids. The V end was cut by 2 bases, the J end by 0 bases, with 11 bases between. The CDR3 nucleotides read TGTGCCTGGAGTCGGGGGGCTCTCTCCTACGAGCAGTACTTC. This encodes CAWSRGALSYEQYF.

V and J are TRBV4-2 and TRBJ2-7; no reliable D call. Germline V gene lookup returns CDR1 LGHNA and CDR2 YNFKEQ. The germline V and J ends were trimmed by 0 bases and 7 bases, with 10 bases remaining between them. There are 13 residues in the CDR3. DNA of the CDR3: TGTGCCAGCAGCCAAGATATACAAGCGGAGCAGTACTTC. The encoded protein is CASSQDIQAEQYF.

This clone was counted between two and nine times. The V call is TRBV19, the J call TRBJ1-1; 12 bases match TRBD1. From germline, CDR1 is LNHDA and CDR2 SQIVND (reference sequence). Trimming removed 5 bases from V and 5 bases from J; junction bases left unmatched: 9. The CDR3 sequence is 16 residues long. The CDR3 bases are TGTGCCAGTAGTGAAACGGGACAGGGGGCTTATACTGAAGCTTTCTTT. Translating it yields CASSETGQGAYTEAFF.

CDR3 nucleotide sequence: TGTGCCAGCAGCCCTTTTCGGACTAGCGGGAGGCGAACGCAGTATTTT. Protein product: CASSPFRTSGRRTQYF. This chain links TRBV7-2 with TRBJ2-3; TRBD2 agrees at 14 bases. Trimming cost V 5 bases and J 9 bases; bases outside gene matches: 10. Germline assignment: CDR1 SGHTA and CDR2 FQGNSA. The CDR3 loop spans 16 amino acids.

This clone was detected only a few times. The rearrangement uses TRBV30 and TRBJ2-5, with a possible D match to TRBD2 (5 bases). This CDR3 has 15 residues. The V and J ends lost 0 bases and 5 bases respectively, with 16 bases between them. The germline V gene has CDR1 GTSNPN and CDR2 SVGIG (reference sequence). CDR3 sequence: CAWSVRLNIRETQYF. The CDR3 DNA sequence: TGTGCCTGGAGTGTACGACTAAATATTAGGGAGACCCAGTACTTC. Filled out from reference TRBV30 and TRBJ2-5, the complete variable domain reads SQTIHQWPATLVQPVGSPLSLECTVEGTSNPNLYWYRQAAGRGLQLLFYSVGIGQISSEVPQNLSASRPQDRQFILSSKKLLLSDSGFYLCAWSVRLNIRETQYFGPGTRLLVL.

This chain joins TRBV11-1 and TRBJ2-7; D may match TRBD1 or TRBD2 (5 bases each). The germline gives CDR1 SGHAT, CDR2 FQDESV (reference sequence). V lost 5 bases and J 0 bases, leaving 11 bases between the germline ends. This CDR3 has 14 amino acids. The DNA for the CDR3 is TGTGCCAGCAGCAGAGAGGGGAGCTCCTACGAGCAGTACTTC. Its protein is CASSREGSSYEQYF.

V is TRBV11-2 and J is TRBJ2-7; unclear D gene. Per the germline V gene, CDR1 is SGHAT and CDR2 is FQNNGV. The CDR3 is 12 amino acids. V was pared by 6 bases and J by 2 bases, with 8 bases between. CDR3 region: CASSRLAYEQYF. For the CDR3, the DNA is TGTGCCAGCAGTCGTCTAGCCTACGAGCAGTACTTC.